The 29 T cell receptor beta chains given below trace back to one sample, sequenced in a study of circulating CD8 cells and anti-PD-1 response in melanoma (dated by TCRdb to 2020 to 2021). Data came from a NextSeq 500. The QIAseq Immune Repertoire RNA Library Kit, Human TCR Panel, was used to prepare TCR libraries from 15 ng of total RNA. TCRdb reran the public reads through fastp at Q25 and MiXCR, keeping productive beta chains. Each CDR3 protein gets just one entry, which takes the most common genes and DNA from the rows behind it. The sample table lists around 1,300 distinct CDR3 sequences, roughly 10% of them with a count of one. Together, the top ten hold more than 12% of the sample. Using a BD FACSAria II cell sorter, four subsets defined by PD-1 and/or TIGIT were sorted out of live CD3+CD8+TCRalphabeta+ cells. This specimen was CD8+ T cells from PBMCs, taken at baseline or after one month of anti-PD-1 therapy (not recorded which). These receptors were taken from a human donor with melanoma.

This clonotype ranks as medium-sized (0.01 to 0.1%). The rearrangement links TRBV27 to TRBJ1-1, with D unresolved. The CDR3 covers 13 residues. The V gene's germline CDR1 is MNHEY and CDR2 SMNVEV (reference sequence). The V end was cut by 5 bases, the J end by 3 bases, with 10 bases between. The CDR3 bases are TGTGCCAGCAGTCTCGGACCTGACACTGAAGCTTTCTTT. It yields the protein CASSLGPDTEAFF.

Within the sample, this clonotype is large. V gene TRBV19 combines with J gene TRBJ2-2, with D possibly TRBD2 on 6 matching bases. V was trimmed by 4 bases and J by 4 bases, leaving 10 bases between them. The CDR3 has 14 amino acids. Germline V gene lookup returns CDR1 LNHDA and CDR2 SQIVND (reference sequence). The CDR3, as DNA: TGTGCCAGTAGTAGCCCCGGGGGCACCGGGGAGCTGTTTTTT. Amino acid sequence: CASSSPGGTGELFF.

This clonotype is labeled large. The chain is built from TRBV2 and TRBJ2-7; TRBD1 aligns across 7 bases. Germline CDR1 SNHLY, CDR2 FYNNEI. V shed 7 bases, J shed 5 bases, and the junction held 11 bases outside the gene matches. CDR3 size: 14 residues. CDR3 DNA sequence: TGTGCCAGCAATATAATGACAGGGAAGAACGAGCAGTACTTC. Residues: CASNIMTGKNEQYF.

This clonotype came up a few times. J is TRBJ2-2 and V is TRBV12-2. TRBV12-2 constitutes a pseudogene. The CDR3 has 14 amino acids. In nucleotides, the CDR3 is TGTGCAAGTCGCTTAGCTGGCAACACCGGGGAGCTGTTTTTT. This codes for CASRLAGNTGELFF.

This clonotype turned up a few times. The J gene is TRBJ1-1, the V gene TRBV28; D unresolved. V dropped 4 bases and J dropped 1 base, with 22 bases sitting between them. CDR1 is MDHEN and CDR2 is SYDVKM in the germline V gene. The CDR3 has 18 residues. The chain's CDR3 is CASSSIIASLGKNTEAFF. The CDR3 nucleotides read TGTGCCAGCAGTTCCATAATTGCTTCCCTCGGTAAGAACACTGAAGCTTTCTTT.

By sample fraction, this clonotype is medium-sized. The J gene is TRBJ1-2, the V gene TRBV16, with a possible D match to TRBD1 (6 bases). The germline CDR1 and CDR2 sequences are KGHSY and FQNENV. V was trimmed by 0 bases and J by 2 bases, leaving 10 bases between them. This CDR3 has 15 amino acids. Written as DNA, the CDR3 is TGTGCCAGCAGCCAATCTAGGGGGACGAACTATGGCTACACCTTC. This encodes CASSQSRGTNYGYTF.

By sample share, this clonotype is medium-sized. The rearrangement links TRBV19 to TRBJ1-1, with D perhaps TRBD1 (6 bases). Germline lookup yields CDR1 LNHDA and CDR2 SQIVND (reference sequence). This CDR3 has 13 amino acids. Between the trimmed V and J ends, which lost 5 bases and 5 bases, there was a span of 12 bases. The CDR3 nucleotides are TGTGCCAGTAGTGCGATAGGGGGGACTGAAGCTTTCTTT. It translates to CASSAIGGTEAFF.

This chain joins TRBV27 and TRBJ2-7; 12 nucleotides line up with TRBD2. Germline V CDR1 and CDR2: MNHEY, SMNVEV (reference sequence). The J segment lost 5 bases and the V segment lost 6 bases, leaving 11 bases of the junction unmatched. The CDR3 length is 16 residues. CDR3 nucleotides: TGTGCCAGCAGGGAACGGACTAGCGGGACGGAGCACGAGCAGTACTTC. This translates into CASRERTSGTEHEQYF.

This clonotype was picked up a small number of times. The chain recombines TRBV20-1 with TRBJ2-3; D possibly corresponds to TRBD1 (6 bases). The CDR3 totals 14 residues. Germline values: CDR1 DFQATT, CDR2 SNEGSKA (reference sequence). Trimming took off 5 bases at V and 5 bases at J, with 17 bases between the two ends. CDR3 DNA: TGCAGTGCTCCGATGGGGACATCCCTAGATACGCAGTATTTT. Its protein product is CSAPMGTSLDTQYF.

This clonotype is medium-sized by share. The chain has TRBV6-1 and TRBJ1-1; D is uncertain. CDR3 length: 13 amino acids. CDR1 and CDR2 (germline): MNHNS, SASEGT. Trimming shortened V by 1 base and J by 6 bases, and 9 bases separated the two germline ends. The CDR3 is CASSEERAAEAFF. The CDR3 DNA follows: TGTGCCAGCAGTGAAGAGCGGGCGGCTGAAGCTTTCTTT.

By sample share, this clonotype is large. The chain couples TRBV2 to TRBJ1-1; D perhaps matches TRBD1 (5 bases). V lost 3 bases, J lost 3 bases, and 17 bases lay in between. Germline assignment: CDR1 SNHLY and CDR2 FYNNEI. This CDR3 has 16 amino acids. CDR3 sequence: CASSDSTQGWDTEAFF. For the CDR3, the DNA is TGTGCCAGCAGTGATAGTACCCAGGGATGGGACACTGAAGCTTTCTTT.

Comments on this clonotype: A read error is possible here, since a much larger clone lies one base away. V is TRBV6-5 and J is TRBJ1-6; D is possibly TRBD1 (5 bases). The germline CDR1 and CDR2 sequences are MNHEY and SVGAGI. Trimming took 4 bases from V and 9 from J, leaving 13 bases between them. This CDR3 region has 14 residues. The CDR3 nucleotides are TGTGCCAGCAGTTTGCGGCGGGGGAGTTCACCCCTCCACTTT. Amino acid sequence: CASSLRRGSSPLHF.

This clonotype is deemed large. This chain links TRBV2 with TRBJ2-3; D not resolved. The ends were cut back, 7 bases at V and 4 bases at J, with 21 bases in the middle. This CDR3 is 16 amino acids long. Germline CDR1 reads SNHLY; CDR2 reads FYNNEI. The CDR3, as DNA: TGTGCCAGCATCCCCAACGCGGCAGGTTACGCAGATACGCAGTATTTT. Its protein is CASIPNAAGYADTQYF.

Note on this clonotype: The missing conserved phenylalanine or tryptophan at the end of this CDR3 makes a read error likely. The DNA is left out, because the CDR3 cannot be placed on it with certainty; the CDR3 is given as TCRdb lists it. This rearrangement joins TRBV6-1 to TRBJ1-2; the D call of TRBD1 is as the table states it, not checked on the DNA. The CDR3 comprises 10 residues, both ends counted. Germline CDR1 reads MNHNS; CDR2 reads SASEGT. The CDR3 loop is CASSGQGRLI.

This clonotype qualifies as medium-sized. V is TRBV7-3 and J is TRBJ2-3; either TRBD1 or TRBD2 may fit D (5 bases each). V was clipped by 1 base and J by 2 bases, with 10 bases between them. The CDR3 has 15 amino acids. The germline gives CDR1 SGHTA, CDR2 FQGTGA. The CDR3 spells CASSLSGGATDTQYF. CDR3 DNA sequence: TGTGCCAGCAGCTTAAGTGGGGGAGCCACAGATACGCAGTATTTT.

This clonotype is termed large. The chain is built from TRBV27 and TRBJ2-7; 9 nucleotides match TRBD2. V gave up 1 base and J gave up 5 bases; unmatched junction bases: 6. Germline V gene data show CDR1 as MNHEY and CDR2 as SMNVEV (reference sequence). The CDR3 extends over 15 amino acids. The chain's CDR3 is CASSLWASGANEQYF. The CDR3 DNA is TGTGCCAGCAGTTTATGGGCTAGCGGGGCTAACGAGCAGTACTTC.

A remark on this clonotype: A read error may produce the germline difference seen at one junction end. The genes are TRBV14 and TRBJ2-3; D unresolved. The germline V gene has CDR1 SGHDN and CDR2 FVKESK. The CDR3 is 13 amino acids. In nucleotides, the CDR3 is TGTGCCAGCAGCCGAAGTCCCGGCGGAACGCAGCATTTC. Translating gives CASSRSPGGTQHF.

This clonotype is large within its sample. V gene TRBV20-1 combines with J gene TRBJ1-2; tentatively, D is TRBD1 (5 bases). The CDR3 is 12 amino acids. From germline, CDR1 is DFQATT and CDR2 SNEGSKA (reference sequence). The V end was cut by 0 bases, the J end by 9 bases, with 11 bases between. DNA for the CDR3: TGCAGTGCTAGAGATCTAGGGGCGAGCTACACCTTC. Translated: CSARDLGASYTF.

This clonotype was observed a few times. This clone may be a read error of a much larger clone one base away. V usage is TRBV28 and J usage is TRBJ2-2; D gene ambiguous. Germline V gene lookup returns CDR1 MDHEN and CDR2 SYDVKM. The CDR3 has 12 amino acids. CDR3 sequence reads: CAGSPDTGELFF. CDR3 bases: TGTGCCGGCAGTCCGGACACCGGGGAGCTGTTTTTT. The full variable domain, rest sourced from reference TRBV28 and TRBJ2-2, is DVKVTQSSRYLVKRTGEKVFLECVQDMDHENMFWYRQDPGLGLRLIYFSYDVKMKEKGDIPEGYSVSREKKERFSLILESASTNQTSMYLCAGSPDTGELFFGEGSRLTVL.

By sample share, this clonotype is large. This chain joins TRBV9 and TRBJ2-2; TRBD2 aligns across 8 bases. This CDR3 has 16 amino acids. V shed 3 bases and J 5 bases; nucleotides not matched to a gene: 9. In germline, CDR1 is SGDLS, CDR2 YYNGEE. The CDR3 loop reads CASSGYGGALTGELFF. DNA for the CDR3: TGTGCCAGCAGCGGATACGGGGGGGCCCTAACCGGGGAGCTGTTTTTT.

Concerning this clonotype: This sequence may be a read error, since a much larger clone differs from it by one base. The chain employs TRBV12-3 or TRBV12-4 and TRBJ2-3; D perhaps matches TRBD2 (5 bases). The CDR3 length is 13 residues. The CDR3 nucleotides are TGTGCCAGCAGTCCCTCTAGCACAAATACGCAGTATTTT. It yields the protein CASSPSSTNTQYF.

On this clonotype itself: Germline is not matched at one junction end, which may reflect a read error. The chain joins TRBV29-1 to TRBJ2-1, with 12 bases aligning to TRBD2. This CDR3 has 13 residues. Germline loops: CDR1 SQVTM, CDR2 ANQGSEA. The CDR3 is CSALAGGRYEQFF. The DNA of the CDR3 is TGCAGCGCTCTAGCGGGGGGGCGATATGAGCAGTTCTTT.

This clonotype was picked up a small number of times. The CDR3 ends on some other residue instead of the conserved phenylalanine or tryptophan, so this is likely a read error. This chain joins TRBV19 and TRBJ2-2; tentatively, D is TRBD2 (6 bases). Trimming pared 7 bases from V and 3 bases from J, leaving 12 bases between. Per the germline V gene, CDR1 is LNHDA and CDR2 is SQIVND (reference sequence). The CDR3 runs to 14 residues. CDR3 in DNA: TGTGCCAGTACATTAGCGGAGTACACCGGGGAGCTGTTTCTT. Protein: CASTLAEYTGELFL.

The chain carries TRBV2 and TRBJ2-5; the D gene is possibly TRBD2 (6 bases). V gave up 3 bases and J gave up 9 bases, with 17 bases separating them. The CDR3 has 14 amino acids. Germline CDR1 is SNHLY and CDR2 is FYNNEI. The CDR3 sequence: CASSEPSDVRAQYF. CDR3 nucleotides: TGTGCCAGCAGTGAGCCTAGCGACGTCCGGGCCCAGTACTTC. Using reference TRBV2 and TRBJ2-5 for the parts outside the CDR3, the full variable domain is EPEVTQTPSHQVTQMGQEVILRCVPISNHLYFYWYRQILGQKVEFLVSFYNNEISEKSEIFDDQFSVERPDGSNFTLKIRSTKLEDSAMYFCASSEPSDVRAQYFGPGTRLLVL.

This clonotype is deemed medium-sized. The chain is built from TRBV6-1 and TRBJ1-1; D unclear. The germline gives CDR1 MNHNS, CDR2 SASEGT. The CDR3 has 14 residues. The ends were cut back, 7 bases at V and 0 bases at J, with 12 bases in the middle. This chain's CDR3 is CASTFGVLNTEAFF. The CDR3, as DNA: TGTGCCAGCACCTTTGGGGTTTTGAACACTGAAGCTTTCTTT.

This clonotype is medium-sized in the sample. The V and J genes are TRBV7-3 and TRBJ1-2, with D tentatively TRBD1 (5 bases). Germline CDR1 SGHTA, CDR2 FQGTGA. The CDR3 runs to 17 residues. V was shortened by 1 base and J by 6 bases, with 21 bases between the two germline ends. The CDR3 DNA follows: TGTGCCAGCAGCTTAAGACATAATCCGGGGCACCTCGATGGCTACACCTTC. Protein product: CASSLRHNPGHLDGYTF.

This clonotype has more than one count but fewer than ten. The CDR3 reads CASSLFGGTGNTIYF. The CDR3, as DNA: TGTGCCAGCAGTTTATTCGGGGGGACTGGAAACACCATATATTTT. The rearrangement links TRBV27 to TRBJ1-3; a weak D match, TRBD1 (5 bases). The CDR3 spans 15 residues. Trimming took 1 base from V and 2 from J, leaving 9 bases between them. Germline V gives CDR1 MNHEY, CDR2 SMNVEV (reference sequence).

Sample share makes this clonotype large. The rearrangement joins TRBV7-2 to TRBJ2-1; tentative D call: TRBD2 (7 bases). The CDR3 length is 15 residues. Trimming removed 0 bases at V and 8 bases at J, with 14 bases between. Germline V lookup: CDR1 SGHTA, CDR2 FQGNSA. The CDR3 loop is CASSLAGGAVDEQFF. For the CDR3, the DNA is TGTGCCAGCAGCTTAGCGGGGGGGGCCGTCGATGAGCAGTTCTTC.

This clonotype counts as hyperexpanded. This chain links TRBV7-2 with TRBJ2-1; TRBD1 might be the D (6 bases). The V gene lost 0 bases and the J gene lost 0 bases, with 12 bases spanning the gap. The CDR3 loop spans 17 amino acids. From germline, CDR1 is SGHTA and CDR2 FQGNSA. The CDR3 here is CASSLALGQYSYNEQFF. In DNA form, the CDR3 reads TGTGCCAGCAGCTTAGCCCTAGGACAGTACTCCTACAATGAGCAGTTCTTC.